The 21 T cell receptor beta chains below were found in one sample sequenced in a study of early T cells in non-severe SARS-CoV-2 infection. TCRdb redid the calling of the 5' RACE reads with MiXCR, one entry per CDR3 protein. The data contain more than 50,000 distinct CDR3 sequences, 10% to 15% of them singletons. The specimen comprised whole blood, sampled at baseline. These receptors were obtained from an adult who was a healthcare worker with PCR-confirmed SARS-CoV-2 infection or an uninfected control (not recorded which).

This chain connects TRBV7-2 to TRBJ2-1; D not certain. Trimming removed 1 base from V and 0 bases from J, with 7 bases in between. The CDR3 is 15 amino acids. The germline V gene has CDR1 SGHTA and CDR2 FQGNSA. The DNA of the CDR3 is TGTGCCAGCAGCTTAGACCCCAGCTCCTACAATGAGCAGTTCTTC. Its translation: CASSLDPSSYNEQFF.

This clonotype was seen more than once but under ten times. The rearrangement links TRBV27 to TRBJ1-1, with a tentative D call TRBD1 (5 bases). This CDR3 has 15 amino acids. The V end lost 4 bases, the J end lost 4 bases, and 16 bases lay between the germline ends. Germline CDR1 reads MNHEY; CDR2 reads SMNVEV (reference sequence). The CDR3 is CASSSLGEGATEAFF. DNA of the CDR3: TGTGCCAGCAGTTCCCTCGGTGAAGGGGCCACTGAAGCTTTCTTT.

At least ten counts were recorded for this clonotype. V usage is TRBV7-8 and J usage is TRBJ2-7; a weak D match, TRBD2 (5 bases). This CDR3 spans 15 amino acids. V lost 1 base, J lost 6 bases, and 16 bases lay in between. Germline CDR1 is SGHVS and CDR2 is FQNEAQ. Here the CDR3 reads CASSLVRAGGGEQYF. CDR3 sequence (DNA): TGTGCCAGCAGCTTAGTCCGGGCCGGTGGAGGCGAGCAGTACTTC.

This clonotype showed up many times. CDR3 in amino acids: CASSFEGSWNEKLFF. CDR3 bases: TGTGCCAGCAGCTTTGAGGGTTCCTGGAATGAAAAACTGTTTTTT. V usage is TRBV5-5 and J usage is TRBJ1-4; D uncertain. The germline V and J ends were trimmed by 2 bases and 5 bases, with 13 bases remaining between them. CDR3 length: 15 amino acids. CDR1 and CDR2 (germline): SGHKS, YYEKEE (reference sequence).

This clonotype showed up just a few times. This chain uses TRBV20-1 with TRBJ1-1; D remains ambiguous. Trimming cost V 6 bases and J 4 bases, with 21 bases left between them. The germline gives CDR1 DFQATT, CDR2 SNEGSKA (reference sequence). CDR3 size: 15 residues. The CDR3 DNA sequence: TGCAGTGCCAGCTCATCGTTAGGGTTAAGCACTGAAGCTTTCTTT. It translates to CSASSSLGLSTEAFF.

V gene TRBV2 combines with J gene TRBJ1-4; tentative D call: TRBD1 (6 bases). V shed 5 bases and J shed 4 bases, with 11 bases lying between them. CDR1 and CDR2 (germline): SNHLY, FYNNEI. This CDR3 comprises 14 residues. The DNA of the CDR3 is TGTGCCAGCAGTCCCGACAGGTTTAATGAAAAACTGTTTTTT. This encodes CASSPDRFNEKLFF.

This clonotype has just a few counts. The V and J genes are TRBV7-9 and TRBJ1-6; D gene uncertain. V gave up 2 bases and J gave up 8 bases, with 10 bases separating them. The CDR3 sequence is 14 residues long. Germline V gene sequence: CDR1 SEHNR, CDR2 FQNEAQ (reference sequence). CDR3: CASSLPTGDSPLHF. The DNA for the CDR3 is TGTGCCAGCAGCTTACCCACCGGGGATTCACCCCTCCACTTT.

There are a few counts of this clonotype. J is TRBJ2-3 and V is TRBV9; 7 bases map to TRBD1. CDR3 length: 16 amino acids. Germline trimming cut 1 base from V and 1 base from J; bases unmatched to any gene: 6. Germline CDR1 is SGDLS and CDR2 is YYNGEE. The DNA of the CDR3 is TGTGCCAGCAGCGTAAGAGGAGGACAGGGCACAGATACGCAGTATTTT. Translating it yields CASSVRGGQGTDTQYF.

This clonotype was detected only a few times. V gene TRBV18 combines with J gene TRBJ2-1; 7 bases are shared with TRBD2. Germline CDR1 and CDR2: KGHSH and LQKENI. The trim removed 2 bases at V and 9 bases at J, leaving 4 bases unmatched. This CDR3 comprises 13 residues. The CDR3 nucleotides are TGTGCCAGCTCACCAAATGGGGGGGTTGAGCAGTTCTTC. Its protein product is CASSPNGGVEQFF.

The gene calls are TRBV12-3 or TRBV12-4 and TRBJ2-1; 8 bases fit TRBD1. Trimming took 6 bases from V and 15 from J; bases not matched to a gene: 7. The length of the CDR3 is 11 residues. CDR3 DNA sequence: TGTGCCAGCAGAGAAGGACAGGGTCCGTTCTTC. It translates to CASREGQGPFF.

The gene calls are TRBV27 and TRBJ1-4; D not certain. V lost 0 bases and J 1 base, leaving 12 bases between the germline ends. The CDR3 sequence is 17 residues long. Germline V CDR1 and CDR2: MNHEY, SMNVEV (reference sequence). The CDR3 DNA follows: TGTGCCAGCAGTTTATCGGCGATGCAGAGAACTAATGAAAAACTGTTTTTT. As protein: CASSLSAMQRTNEKLFF.

This chain uses TRBV12-3 or TRBV12-4 with TRBJ2-3, with 7 positions matching TRBD2. The CDR3 sequence is 15 residues long. J lost 2 bases, V lost 6 bases, and 8 bases had no gene match. CDR3: CASSQLAAFTDTQYF. CDR3 coding DNA: TGTGCCAGCAGCCAGCTAGCGGCTTTCACAGATACGCAGTATTTT.

This sequence joins TRBV6-6 and TRBJ2-7, with D possibly being TRBD2 (5 bases). Germline assignment: CDR1 MNHNY and CDR2 SVGAGI (reference sequence). The CDR3 runs to 15 residues. The V and J ends lost 0 bases and 6 bases respectively, with 15 bases between them. The CDR3, as DNA: TGTGCCAGCAGTTACTCGGATAAGACCCGGGGCGAGCAGTACTTC. Amino acids: CASSYSDKTRGEQYF.

The rearrangement links TRBV28 to TRBJ2-7; 7 bases are a match to TRBD1. The CDR3 length is 15 residues. CDR1 and CDR2 from the germline V gene are MDHEN and SYDVKM. The trim removed 10 bases at V and 6 bases at J, leaving 18 bases unmatched. In DNA form, the CDR3 reads TGTGCCATCGAAGGGGGCCAGGGCGGTATCGGCGAGCAGTACTTC. Its translation: CAIEGGQGGIGEQYF.

This CDR3 is CASSLASAWRSSEQYF. CDR3 DNA sequence: TGCGCCAGCAGCTTGGCTTCTGCCTGGAGGAGTTCCGAGCAGTACTTC. The genes are TRBV5-1 and TRBJ2-7; perhaps TRBD2 as D (5 bases). This CDR3 comprises 16 residues. V lost 0 bases and J 6 bases, leaving 19 bases between the germline ends. Germline V gene sequence: CDR1 SGHRS, CDR2 YFSETQ.

The chain combines TRBV20-1 with TRBJ2-7, with D possibly TRBD1 on 6 matching bases. V was cut by 6 bases and J by 1 base, with 10 bases left in between. Germline V lookup: CDR1 DFQATT, CDR2 SNEGSKA (reference sequence). This CDR3 is 12 amino acids long. CDR3 sequence (DNA): TGCAGTGCACCGACAGGATCCTACGAGCAGTACTTC. Amino acids: CSAPTGSYEQYF.

The genes are TRBV3-1 and TRBJ1-3; no reliable D call. The CDR3 contains 16 residues. Germline CDR1 and CDR2: LGHDT and YNNKEL (reference sequence). V gave up 0 bases and J gave up 1 base, with 10 bases separating them. CDR3 sequence (DNA): TGTGCCAGCAGCCAAGACTTTGGGGTATCTGGAAACACCATATATTTT. Protein sequence: CASSQDFGVSGNTIYF.

There are a few counts of this clonotype. The chain carries TRBV20-1 and TRBJ2-7; 7 bases map to TRBD2. This CDR3 region has 13 residues. V was clipped by 1 base and J by 2 bases; unmatched bases: 2. Germline V gene sequence: CDR1 DFQATT, CDR2 SNEGSKA (reference sequence). CDR3 coding DNA: TGCAGTGCTAGAGCGGGGGGTACCTACGAGCAGTACTTC. Translated: CSARAGGTYEQYF.

Only a few counts were recorded for this clonotype. The chain uses TRBV6-5 and TRBJ2-1; D is ambiguous. The CDR3 is 16 residues long. Trimming removed 0 bases from V and 0 bases from J, with 9 bases in between. Germline values: CDR1 MNHEY, CDR2 SVGAGI. CDR3 in amino acids: CASSYSGISSYNEQFF. In DNA, the CDR3 is TGTGCCAGCAGTTACTCGGGGATAAGCTCCTACAATGAGCAGTTCTTC.

The rearrangement links TRBV5-1 to TRBJ2-5, with TRBD1 identical over 9 bases. V lost 4 bases and J lost 5; bases outside the gene matches: 3. This CDR3 region has 13 residues. Germline V gene data show CDR1 as SGHRS and CDR2 as YFSETQ. CDR3 sequence: CASSTGGGETQYF. The CDR3 nucleotides are TGCGCCAGCAGCACAGGGGGCGGGGAGACCCAGTACTTC.

The rearrangement joins TRBV23-1 to TRBJ1-2; 7 bases align to TRBD1. TRBV23-1 is labeled an ORF, and its function is uncertain. The V and J ends lost 0 bases and 8 bases, in that order; junction bases with no gene match: 6. This CDR3 comprises 14 residues. The CDR3 spells CASSQSKGQWGYTF. The CDR3 DNA is TGCGCCAGCAGTCAATCAAAGGGACAGTGGGGCTACACCTTC.